Detailed here is one TCR beta chain. The sample comes from a study of cytomegalovirus exposure and HLA in healthy donors. Use of 60 Vbeta and 13 Jbeta primers characterized the PCR. Method: immunoSEQ multiplex PCR; TCRdb's copy keeps in-frame clones and lacks some. The table has over 55,000 clones, around 85% seen once. This clonotype was sampled from a man aged 40-50 years in good health and CMV-seronegative. The sample taken for sequencing was PBMCs.

For the CDR3, the DNA is TGTGCCATCAGTGGGGGACAGGGGGTTCAGACCCAGTACTTC. Its protein is CAISGGQGVQTQYF. The V gene is TRBV10-3, the J gene TRBJ2-5; TRBD1 matches 11 bases. With V trimmed by 4 bases and J by 6 bases, 4 bases remained unmatched. Germline values: CDR1 ENHRY, CDR2 SYGVKD. CDR3 size: 14 residues.